The 18 T cell receptor beta chains below come from one sample, sequenced in a study of shared clonotypes between healthy human individuals. The table came from immunoSEQ multiplex PCR; TCRdb's copy has only in-frame clones and leaves some out. The sample lists some 100,000 clones; around 65% were seen once. What was sequenced was memory CD8+ T cells sorted from blood. Subset denoted: CD45RO+ cells pooled with CCR7-negative TemRA cells. The source of these receptors is a woman in her twenties or thirties in good health.

This clone was counted between two and nine times. The chain is built from TRBV5-1 and TRBJ2-1; 10 nucleotides match TRBD2. Germline values: CDR1 SGHRS, CDR2 YFSETQ. J gave up 8 bases and V 3 bases, and 11 bases lay outside the gene matches. The CDR3 extends over 16 amino acids. The CDR3 loop is CASSSLAGGPTYEQFF. The DNA for the CDR3 is TGCGCCAGCAGCTCTTTAGCGGGAGGACCCACCTATGAGCAGTTCTTC.

The V gene is TRBV19, the J gene TRBJ2-7, with 7 bases identical to TRBD2. The V gene's germline CDR1 is LNHDA and CDR2 SQIVND (reference sequence). This CDR3 comprises 14 residues. Trimming removed 3 bases from V and 1 base from J; junction bases left unmatched: 3. In DNA form, the CDR3 reads TGTGCCAGTAGTATTTGGGGAGGGTCCTACGAGCAGTACTTC. It specifies CASSIWGGSYEQYF.

This chain joins TRBV2 and TRBJ2-7, with 7 positions matching TRBD2. Germline CDR1 SNHLY, CDR2 FYNNEI. The CDR3 is 18 residues long. Trimming removed 4 bases from V and 4 bases from J; junction bases left unmatched: 19. As DNA, the CDR3 is TGTGCCAGCAGTGCCCCGGAGCTCTCCGTGGCGGGAGATTACGAGCAGTACTTC. Translation gives CASSAPELSVAGDYEQYF.

The chain couples TRBV7-9 to TRBJ1-5; D not certain. This CDR3 has 14 amino acids. CDR1 SEHNR and CDR2 FQNEAQ come from the germline V gene (reference sequence). Trimming removed 3 bases from V and 8 bases from J, with 14 bases in between. Here the CDR3 DNA reads TGTGCCAGCAGCTTTTTATCAGCGTTGGAGCCCCAGCATTTT. Amino acid sequence: CASSFLSALEPQHF.

This sequence joins TRBV29-1 and TRBJ2-3; 7 bases are a match to TRBD1. Germline loops: CDR1 SQVTM, CDR2 ANQGSEA. The CDR3 sequence is 20 residues long. With V trimmed by 1 base and J by 4 bases, 23 bases remained unmatched. The CDR3 bases are TGCAGCGTTGAAGTCCCCGCAGGGCTAGTGCCAAACCAGGGGGCAGATACGCAGTATTTT. Its protein product is CSVEVPAGLVPNQGADTQYF.

The rearrangement joins TRBV11-2 to TRBJ2-5; 7 bases fit TRBD1. The last part of the DNA fits TRBJ2-7 better; the J call may be wrong. The CDR3 contains 12 residues. Germline V gives CDR1 SGHAT, CDR2 FQNNGV. The CDR3 loop is CASSGQVYEQYF. In nucleotides, the CDR3 is TGTGCCAGCAGCGGACAGGTCTACGAGCAGTACTTC.

A word on this clone: Germline is not matched at one junction end, which may reflect a read error. V gene TRBV27 combines with J gene TRBJ2-1; 7 bases map to TRBD2. Germline V gene sequence: CDR1 MNHEY, CDR2 SMNVEV (reference sequence). The CDR3 extends over 15 amino acids. Here the CDR3 reads CASSFSGLPYNEQFF. As DNA, the CDR3 is TGTGCCAGCAGTTTTAGCGGGTTACCCTACAATGAACAGTTCTTC.

The chain carries TRBV27 and TRBJ2-6; no definite D call. Germline CDR1 MNHEY, CDR2 SMNVEV (reference sequence). V was shortened by 3 bases and J by 0 bases, with 6 bases between the two germline ends. The CDR3 is made up of 15 amino acids. The CDR3 region is CASSFWNSGANVLTF. As DNA, the CDR3 is TGTGCCAGCAGTTTTTGGAACTCTGGGGCCAACGTCCTGACTTTC. Drawing the rest from reference TRBV27 and TRBJ2-6, the complete variable domain is EAQVTQNPRYLITVTGKKLTVTCSQNMNHEYMSWYRQDPGLGLRQIYYSMNVEVTDKGDVPEGYKVSRKEKRNFPLILESPSPNQTSLYFCASSFWNSGANVLTFGAGSRLTVL.

The rearrangement links TRBV19 to TRBJ1-5; D might be TRBD1 (5 bases). The CDR3 runs to 13 residues. V lost 8 bases and J 6 bases, leaving 14 bases between the germline ends. CDR1 is LNHDA and CDR2 is SQIVND in the germline V gene (reference sequence). DNA for the CDR3: TGTGCCAGTCTGGGGCGGGAGAGTCAGCCCCAGCATTTT. Translation: CASLGRESQPQHF. Using reference TRBV19 and TRBJ1-5 for the parts outside the CDR3, the full variable domain is DGGITQSPKYLFRKEGQNVTLSCEQNLNHDAMYWYRQDPGQGLRLIYYSQIVNDFQKGDIAEGYSVSREKKESFPLTVTSAQKNPTAFYLCASLGRESQPQHFGDGTRLSIL.

V and J are TRBV7-9 and TRBJ1-5, with unresolved D. V shed 1 base and J shed 8 bases, with 9 bases lying between them. Per the germline V gene, CDR1 is SEHNR and CDR2 is FQNEAQ (reference sequence). The CDR3 runs to 13 residues. The CDR3 region is CASSLDGREPQHF. CDR3 coding DNA: TGTGCCAGCAGCTTAGACGGTCGGGAGCCCCAGCATTTT.

This chain links TRBV28 with TRBJ2-5, with 8 bases matching TRBD2. Per the germline V gene, CDR1 is MDHEN and CDR2 is SYDVKM. V shed 3 bases, J shed 2 bases, and the junction held 5 bases outside the gene matches. The CDR3 extends over 15 amino acids. The CDR3 loop is CASSLTLAVQETQYF. DNA for the CDR3: TGTGCCAGCAGTTTGACACTAGCGGTACAAGAGACCCAGTACTTC.

The chain couples TRBV27 to TRBJ2-7; a weak D match, TRBD2 (5 bases). Germline loops: CDR1 MNHEY, CDR2 SMNVEV (reference sequence). The CDR3 totals 15 residues. The ends were cut back, 2 bases at V and 4 bases at J, with 15 bases in the middle. This CDR3 is CASSLRQTTLYEQYF. The DNA of the CDR3 is TGTGCCAGCAGTTTAAGGCAGACTACACTTTACGAGCAGTACTTC.

The chain is built from TRBV15 and TRBJ2-7; D remains unclear. Trimming shortened V by 5 bases and J by 2 bases, and 13 bases separated the two germline ends. The CDR3 runs to 14 residues. Germline CDR1 reads LNHNV; CDR2 reads YYDKDF (reference sequence). The CDR3 DNA sequence: TGTGCCACCAGCCCAAATCATGGGCCCTACGAGCAGTACTTC. It is translated as CATSPNHGPYEQYF.

This rearrangement joins TRBV7-9 to TRBJ2-5; possibly TRBD1 or TRBD2 for D (6 bases each). The J call may not be correct, given that the DNA end is closer to TRBJ2-7. The CDR3 extends over 14 amino acids. The germline V gene has CDR1 SEHNR and CDR2 FQNEAQ (reference sequence). CDR3 coding DNA: TGTGCCAGCAGCGGGGTCGGGGGCCCCAACGAGCAGTACTTC. This encodes CASSGVGGPNEQYF.

This clone was picked up a small number of times. The V gene is TRBV9, the J gene TRBJ1-1, with D maybe TRBD1 (5 bases). The CDR3 spans 14 residues. CDR1 and CDR2 from the germline V gene are SGDLS and YYNGEE. The germline V and J ends were trimmed by 1 base and 0 bases, with 7 bases remaining between them. The DNA for the CDR3 is TGTGCCAGCAGCGTATCAGGGCTGAACACTGAAGCTTTCTTT. Amino acid sequence: CASSVSGLNTEAFF. Filled out from reference TRBV9 and TRBJ1-1, the complete variable domain reads DSGVTQTPKHLITATGQRVTLRCSPRSGDLSVYWYQQSLDQGLQFLIQYYNGEERAKGNILERFSAQQFPDLHSELNLSSLELGDSALYFCASSVSGLNTEAFFGQGTRLTVV.

The rearrangement joins TRBV5-1 to TRBJ2-1, with unresolved D. Trimming removed 4 bases at V and 0 bases at J, with 11 bases between. Germline values: CDR1 SGHRS, CDR2 YFSETQ. The CDR3 contains 15 residues. CDR3 region: CASSHDISSYNEQFF. In DNA form, the CDR3 reads TGCGCCAGCAGCCACGATATAAGCTCCTACAATGAGCAGTTCTTC.

Regarding this clone: This specimen includes other DNA sequences encoding the same CDR3. The rearrangement links TRBV2 to TRBJ2-5, with D uncertain. Trimming stripped 3 bases from V and 5 bases from J, with 7 bases between. The CDR3 spans 12 residues. Germline-derived CDR1 and CDR2 are SNHLY and FYNNEI. The CDR3 bases are TGTGCCAGCAGTGAGCGTAGGGAGACCCAGTACTTC. This translates into CASSERRETQYF.

This sequence joins TRBV14 and TRBJ2-7, with D unclear. CDR1 and CDR2 (germline): SGHDN, FVKESK. The CDR3 has 11 amino acids. V was trimmed by 6 bases and J by 4 bases, leaving 7 bases between them. Written as DNA, the CDR3 is TGTGCCAGCAGTCGAGAATACGAGCAGTACTTC. This encodes CASSREYEQYF.